This TCR beta chain was identified in a study of response to subunit inactivated influenza vaccine. A single record per CDR3 protein comes from TCRdb applying MiXCR to the RT-PCR reads. The sample yields just under 550,000 distinct CDR3 sequences, around 25% seen once. The CDR3 sequence is 15 residues long. The V gene lost 5 bases and the J gene lost 8 bases, with 18 bases spanning the gap. Germline lookup yields CDR1 SEHNR and CDR2 FQNEAQ (reference sequence). Another study also made use of these data, one on T cells expressing NK-cell markers. This second study says: What made the TCR beta cDNA was 5'RACE template switching with UMIs.

This receptor was identified in a man aged 45-60 years who received an inactivated influenza vaccine. The sample in question was CD4+ T cells sorted from PBMCs, obtained roughly 13 days after vaccination. This chain joins TRBV7-9 and TRBJ2-2; maybe TRBD2 (5 bases). The CDR3 is CASSPNPPTGGELFF. CDR3 in DNA: TGTGCCAGCAGCCCCAATCCCCCAACGGGGGGGGAGCTGTTTTTT.